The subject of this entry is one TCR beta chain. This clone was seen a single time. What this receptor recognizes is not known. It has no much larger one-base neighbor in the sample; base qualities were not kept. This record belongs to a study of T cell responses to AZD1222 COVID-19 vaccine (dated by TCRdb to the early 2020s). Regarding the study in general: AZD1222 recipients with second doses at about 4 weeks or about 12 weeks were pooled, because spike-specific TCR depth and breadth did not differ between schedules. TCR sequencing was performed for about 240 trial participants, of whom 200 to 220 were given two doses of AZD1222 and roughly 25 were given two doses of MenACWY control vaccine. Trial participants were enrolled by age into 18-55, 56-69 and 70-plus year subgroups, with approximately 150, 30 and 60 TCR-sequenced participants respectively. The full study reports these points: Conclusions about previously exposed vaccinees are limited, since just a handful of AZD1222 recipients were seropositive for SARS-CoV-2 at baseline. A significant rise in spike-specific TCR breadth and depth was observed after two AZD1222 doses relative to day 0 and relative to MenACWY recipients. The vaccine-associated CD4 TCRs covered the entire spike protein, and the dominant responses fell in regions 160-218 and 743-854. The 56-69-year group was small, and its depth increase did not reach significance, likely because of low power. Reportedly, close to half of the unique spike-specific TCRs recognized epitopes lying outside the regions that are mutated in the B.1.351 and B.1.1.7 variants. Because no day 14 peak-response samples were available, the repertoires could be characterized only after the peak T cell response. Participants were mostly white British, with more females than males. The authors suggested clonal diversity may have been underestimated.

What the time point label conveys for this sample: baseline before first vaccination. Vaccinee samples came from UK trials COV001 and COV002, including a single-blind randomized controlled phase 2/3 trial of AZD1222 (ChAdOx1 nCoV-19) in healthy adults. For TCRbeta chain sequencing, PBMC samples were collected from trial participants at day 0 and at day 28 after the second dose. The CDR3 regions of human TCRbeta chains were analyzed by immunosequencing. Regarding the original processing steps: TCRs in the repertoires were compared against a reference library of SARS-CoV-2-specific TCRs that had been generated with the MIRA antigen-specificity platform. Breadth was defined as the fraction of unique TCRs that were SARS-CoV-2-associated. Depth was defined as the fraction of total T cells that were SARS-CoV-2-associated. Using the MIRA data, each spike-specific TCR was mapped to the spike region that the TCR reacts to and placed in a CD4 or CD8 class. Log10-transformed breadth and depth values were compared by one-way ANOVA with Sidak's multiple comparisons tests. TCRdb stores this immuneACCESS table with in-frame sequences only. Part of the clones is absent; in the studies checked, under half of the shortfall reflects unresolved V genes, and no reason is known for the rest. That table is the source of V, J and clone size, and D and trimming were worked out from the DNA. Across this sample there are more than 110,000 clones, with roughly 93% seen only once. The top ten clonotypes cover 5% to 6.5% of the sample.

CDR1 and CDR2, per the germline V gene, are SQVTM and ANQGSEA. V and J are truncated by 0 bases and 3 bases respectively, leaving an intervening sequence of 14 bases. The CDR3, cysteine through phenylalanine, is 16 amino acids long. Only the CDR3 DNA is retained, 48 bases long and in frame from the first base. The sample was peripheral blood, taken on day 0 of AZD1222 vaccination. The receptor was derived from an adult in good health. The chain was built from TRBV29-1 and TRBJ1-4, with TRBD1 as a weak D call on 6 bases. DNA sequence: TGCAGCGTTGAAGATCTCGGGGGGCGGTCTAATGAAAAACTGTTTTTT. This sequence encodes CSVEDLGGRSNEKLFF.